The 9 T cell receptor beta chains below come from one sample, sequenced in a study of CD4 T cells in relation to SARS-CoV-2 and coronaviruses. Generated by immunoSEQ multiplex PCR, the TCRdb table keeps only in-frame clones and is missing some. Of some 64,000 clones in the sample, roughly 93% were seen once. The unexposed donors gave CD4+ T cells in about 2010-2019, prior to COVID-19. The sequenced sample consisted of naive CD4+ T cells from PBMCs. Documented subset: naive CD4+ T cells isolated by negative enrichment. The receptors derive from a human donor in good health.

This chain joins TRBV11-3 and TRBJ2-7; D not certain. The CDR3 is 12 residues long. Per germline, CDR1 SGHNT and CDR2 YENEEA. V gave up 5 bases and J gave up 3 bases, with 8 bases separating them. CDR3 sequence (DNA): TGTGCCAGCAGCGGCCAGAACTACGAGCAGTACTTC. Translating gives CASSGQNYEQYF.

This chain joins TRBV11-2 and TRBJ2-1, with D possibly matching TRBD1 (5 bases). Germline V gene sequence: CDR1 SGHAT, CDR2 FQNNGV. CDR3 length: 12 residues. The ends were cut back, 1 base at V and 15 bases at J, with 13 bases in the middle. CDR3 nucleotide sequence: TGTGCCAGCAGCTTAGGGGGCAGCCACGGGTTCTTC. The encoded protein is CASSLGGSHGFF.

The chain uses TRBV6-2 or TRBV6-3 and TRBJ2-7; 11 bases agree with TRBD2. Trimming at V came to 5 bases and at J to 5 bases, leaving 8 bases not matched to a gene. The germline gives CDR1 MNHEY, CDR2 SVGEGT. The CDR3 totals 15 residues. The CDR3 nucleotides are TGTGCCAGCAGTCGAACTAGCGGGAGAGCCCACGAGCAGTACTTC. Translating gives CASSRTSGRAHEQYF.

The chain uses TRBV6-5 and TRBJ2-5; no definite D call. Germline V gene lookup returns CDR1 MNHEY and CDR2 SVGAGI. This CDR3 is built from 11 residues. The V end lost 7 bases, the J end lost 9 bases, and 12 bases lay between the germline ends. CDR3 DNA: TGTGCCAGCACCCCCCATCAGGCCCAGTACTTC. Translated, it gives CASTPHQAQYF.

This chain links TRBV6-1 with TRBJ2-3, with 10 bases lining up with TRBD2. The V gene end was trimmed by 8 bases and the J gene end by 4 bases; junction bases not matched to a gene: 9. Germline CDR1 MNHNS, CDR2 SASEGT. This CDR3 contains 15 residues. CDR3 region: CASVEAGGPADTQYF. The CDR3 coding sequence is TGTGCCAGCGTTGAAGCGGGAGGGCCGGCAGATACGCAGTATTTT.

This sequence joins TRBV5-1 and TRBJ1-2; the match to TRBD1 covers 9 bases. The CDR3 totals 14 residues. The V gene's germline CDR1 is SGHRS and CDR2 YFSETQ. With 4 bases clipped from V and 6 bases from J, the junction kept 7 bases outside the gene matches. This chain's CDR3 is CASSTPDRGNGYTF. CDR3 in DNA: TGCGCCAGCAGCACTCCGGACAGGGGCAATGGCTACACCTTC. The full variable domain, completed using reference TRBV5-1 and TRBJ1-2, is KAGVTQTPRYLIKTRGQQVTLSCSPISGHRSVSWYQQTPGQGLQFLFEYFSETQRNKGNFPGRFSGRQFSNSRSEMNVSTLELGDSALYLCASSTPDRGNGYTFGSGTRLTVV.

The chain uses TRBV5-4 and TRBJ2-5; 7 bases agree with TRBD2. The CDR3 runs to 14 residues. V lost 3 bases to trimming and J lost 1 base; unmatched junction nucleotides: 3. Germline V gene data show CDR1 as SGHNT and CDR2 as YYREEE (reference sequence). The CDR3 is CASSYRTSQETQYF. As DNA, the CDR3 is TGTGCCAGCAGCTACCGGACTAGCCAAGAGACCCAGTACTTC.

The CDR3 loop is CASTNGGTGELFF. The DNA of the CDR3 is TGTGCCAGCACTAACGGGGGCACCGGGGAGCTGTTTTTT. This chain links TRBV6-5 with TRBJ2-2; possible D gene TRBD2, 6 bases. V was shortened by 7 bases and J by 4 bases, with 10 bases between the two germline ends. CDR1 and CDR2 from the germline V gene are MNHEY and SVGAGI. The CDR3 has 13 residues.

This clone has only one observation. In nucleotides, the CDR3 is TGCGCCAGCAGCCAAAGGGGACTAGCGGGAAGGTTCTTC. It is translated as CASSQRGLAGRFF. The genes are TRBV4-1 and TRBJ2-1; 13 bases line up with TRBD2. Germline trimming cut 2 bases from V and 15 bases from J; bases unmatched to any gene: 4. The germline CDR1 and CDR2 sequences are MGHRA and YSYEKL. The CDR3 extends over 13 amino acids.